These 13 T cell receptor beta chains were all obtained from the same sample, sequenced in a study of T cell responses to AZD1222 COVID-19 vaccine. Assay used: immunoSEQ multiplex PCR; TCRdb lists only in-frame clones, some missing. Of tens of thousands of clones in the sample, more than 65% were seen once. Sequencing was performed on peripheral blood, taken on day 0 of MenACWY control vaccination. The receptors shown here come from an adult in good health.

Only a few counts were recorded for this clone. The chain uses TRBV7-9 and TRBJ1-1; TRBD1 matches 9 bases. CDR1 and CDR2 from the germline V gene are SEHNR and FQNEAQ (reference sequence). The CDR3 length is 14 residues. V trimming: 1 base; J trimming: 6 bases; junction bases outside the gene matches: 3. The CDR3 DNA follows: TGTGCCAGCAGCTTAGGGACAGGGGCGGCTGAAGCTTTCTTT. Protein: CASSLGTGAAEAFF.

V usage is TRBV18 and J usage is TRBJ2-1; 12 bases align to TRBD2. This CDR3 has 19 residues. Germline CDR1 reads KGHSH; CDR2 reads LQKENI. The junction had 13 bases not matched to a gene; V was cut back by 2 bases and J by 5 bases. The CDR3 reads CASSPYGQPSGRGNNEQFF. CDR3 sequence (DNA): TGTGCCAGCTCACCATACGGACAGCCTAGCGGGAGGGGGAACAATGAGCAGTTCTTC.

The V call is TRBV5-1, the J call TRBJ1-1; no reliable D call. Germline V gene lookup returns CDR1 SGHRS and CDR2 YFSETQ. The CDR3 spans 16 residues. Trimming stripped 4 bases from V and 6 bases from J, with 22 bases between. The CDR3 sequence is CASSPLSADFVAEAFF. CDR3 sequence (DNA): TGCGCCAGCAGCCCGCTATCGGCGGATTTTGTGGCTGAAGCTTTCTTT.

The gene calls are TRBV9 and TRBJ2-3; D is unclear. Deletions cut 0 bases from V and 2 bases from J, with 10 bases between. Germline CDR1 SGDLS, CDR2 YYNGEE. This CDR3 comprises 15 residues. The CDR3 DNA follows: TGTGCCAGCAGCGTAGCCGGGCAGGACACAGATACGCAGTATTTT. Amino acid sequence: CASSVAGQDTDTQYF.

The V call is TRBV6-5, the J call TRBJ1-2; TRBD1 is a possible D gene (6 bases). CDR1 is MNHEY and CDR2 is SVGAGI in the germline V gene. This CDR3 has 15 amino acids. V was pared by 6 bases and J by 10 bases, with 24 bases between. CDR3 in DNA: TGTGCCAGCAGGGGATTTACAGGGCCTTCTACTATCTACACCTTC. This codes for CASRGFTGPSTIYTF.

The chain is built from TRBV9 and TRBJ2-2; D uncertain. The CDR3 contains 14 residues. Germline V gives CDR1 SGDLS, CDR2 YYNGEE. V lost 2 bases, J lost 4 bases, and 9 bases lay in between. The CDR3 DNA reads as TGTGCCAGCAGCGTCCCCTTGGGCACCGGGGAGCTGTTTTTT. Its translation: CASSVPLGTGELFF.

The chain has TRBV11-2 and TRBJ2-5, with D perhaps matching TRBD1 or TRBD2 (7 bases each). V was trimmed by 4 bases and J by 9 bases, leaving 21 bases between them. The CDR3 contains 15 residues. The germline CDR1 and CDR2 sequences are SGHAT and FQNNGV. In DNA form, the CDR3 reads TGTGCCAGCAGCTCCAACAGGGGAGGGGCGGAGGCCCAGTACTTC. Its translation: CASSSNRGGAEAQYF.

The V call is TRBV7-8, the J call TRBJ2-7; 8 nucleotides agree with TRBD2. Germline V CDR1 and CDR2: SGHVS, FQNEAQ. The junction had 6 bases not matched to a gene; V was cut back by 3 bases and J by 11 bases. The CDR3 totals 12 residues. The DNA of the CDR3 is TGTGCCAGCAGCTTCCCCAGGCGGGGGGAGTACGTC. Translating it yields CASSFPRRGEYV.

V is TRBV30 and J is TRBJ2-1; perhaps TRBD2 as D (6 bases). V lost 0 bases and J lost 4, with 13 bases in between. This CDR3 region has 15 residues. The germline CDR1 and CDR2 sequences are GTSNPN and SVGIG (reference sequence). The CDR3 region is CAWSVSHRGYNEQFF. For the CDR3, the DNA is TGTGCCTGGAGTGTAAGTCACCGGGGGTACAATGAGCAGTTCTTC.

The chain employs TRBV7-9 and TRBJ1-3; D ambiguous. The CDR3 has 16 amino acids. Trimming cost V 2 bases and J 0 bases, with 11 bases left between them. CDR1 SEHNR and CDR2 FQNEAQ come from the germline V gene (reference sequence). The CDR3 DNA sequence: TGTGCCAGCAGCTTACATGGAGCGAACTCTGGAAACACCATATATTTT. This codes for CASSLHGANSGNTIYF.

The chain carries TRBV29-1 and TRBJ1-2; D is possibly TRBD1 (5 bases). Germline-derived CDR1 and CDR2 are SQVTM and ANQGSEA. V was clipped by 8 bases and J by 6 bases, with 19 bases between them. CDR3 length: 13 residues. For the CDR3, the DNA is TGCAGCATCACCCGAGGAGGGGAGGATGGCTACACCTTC. Amino acid sequence: CSITRGGEDGYTF.

The CDR3 spells CAWSVRDRDYGEQYV. The CDR3 region has the DNA TGTGCCTGGAGTGTAAGGGACAGGGACTACGGGGAGCAGTACGTC. V usage is TRBV30 and J usage is TRBJ2-7, with 9 bases aligning to TRBD1. The V gene's germline CDR1 is GTSNPN and CDR2 SVGIG (reference sequence). The V segment lost 0 bases and the J segment 7 bases; nucleotides outside the gene matches: 10. The CDR3 length is 15 residues.

Only a few counts were recorded for this clone. CDR3 loop: CASSPRLDEQFF. In DNA form, the CDR3 reads TGTGCCAGCAGCCCCCGGCTCGATGAGCAGTTCTTC. V usage is TRBV9 and J usage is TRBJ2-1; D remains ambiguous. This CDR3 has 12 residues. The germline V gene has CDR1 SGDLS and CDR2 YYNGEE. Trimming removed 4 bases from V and 8 bases from J, with 10 bases in between.